These T cell receptor beta chains were read from a single sample in a study of blood T cell repertoires in COVID-19. Sequenced by immunoSEQ multiplex PCR; TCRdb stores in-frame clones only, minus some. Among approximately 84,000 clones listed, over 65% were seen once. Sample: peripheral blood. The receptors here all came from a man in his fifties or sixties with active or convalescent COVID-19. CDR3s include the opening cysteine and the closing phenylalanine or tryptophan. D genes are given only for firm matches. Expanded clones are given a class, and other clones once, few, many or no size at all.

D: .; V: TRBV27; J: TRBJ1-3; size: .; CDR3: CASSFQGGDTIYF; DNA: TGTGCCAGCAGTTTCCAGGGAGGGGACACCATATATTTT
D: TRBD1; V: TRBV29-1; J: TRBJ1-1; size: few; CDR3: CSVHRGNTEAFF; DNA: TGCAGCGTCCACAGGGGGAACACTGAAGCTTTCTTT
D: .; V: TRBV6-2/TRBV6-3; J: TRBJ1-5; size: .; CDR3: CASSSRAGAFDNQPQHF; DNA: TGTGCCAGCAGTTCCAGGGCAGGGGCCTTCGACAATCAGCCCCAGCATTTT
D: .; V: TRBV7-2; J: TRBJ2-5; size: .; CDR3: CASSSAGTQETQYF; DNA: TGTGCCAGCAGCTCGGCCGGGACTCAAGAGACCCAGTACTTC
D: .; V: TRBV29-1; J: TRBJ2-7; size: .; CDR3: CSGRTVHEQYF; DNA: TGCAGCGGGCGGACAGTACACGAGCAGTACTTC
D: .; V: TRBV4-1; J: TRBJ2-2; size: .; CDR3: CASSQAGYTGELFF; DNA: TGCGCCAGCAGCCAAGCAGGGTATACCGGGGAGCTGTTTTTT
D: .; V: TRBV12-3/TRBV12-4; J: TRBJ2-7; size: .; CDR3: CASSPAYEQYF; DNA: TGTGCCAGCAGCCCCGCCTACGAGCAGTACTTC
D: TRBD1; V: TRBV6-2/TRBV6-3; J: TRBJ2-1; size: .; CDR3: CASSWTGGVNEQFF; DNA: TGTGCCAGCAGCTGGACAGGGGGTGTCAATGAGCAGTTCTTC
D: TRBD1; V: TRBV5-1; J: TRBJ1-6; size: .; CDR3: CASSLDRTYNSPLHF; DNA: TGCGCCAGCAGTTTGGACAGGACGTATAATTCACCCCTCCACTTT
D: .; V: TRBV5-5; J: TRBJ1-2; size: .; CDR3: CASSLDRQPNYGYTF; DNA: TGTGCCAGCAGCTTGGACAGACAACCTAACTATGGCTACACCTTC
D: TRBD1; V: TRBV18; J: TRBJ1-5; size: .; CDR3: CASSRGQGSNQPQHF; DNA: TGTGCCAGCTCACGAGGACAGGGTAGCAATCAGCCCCAGCATTTT
D: TRBD1; V: TRBV11-2; J: TRBJ2-7; size: .; CDR3: CASSPRGQGSYEQYF; DNA: TGTGCCAGCAGCCCCAGGGGGCAGGGGAGTTACGAGCAGTACTTC
D: .; V: TRBV7-2; J: TRBJ2-5; size: .; CDR3: CASSPSRVETQYF; DNA: TGTGCCAGCAGCCCATCTCGAGTAGAGACCCAGTACTTC
D: TRBD1; V: TRBV5-1; J: TRBJ1-3; size: .; CDR3: CASSAQGGGPGNTIYF; DNA: TGCGCCAGCAGCGCTCAGGGGGGTGGACCTGGAAACACCATATATTTT
D: .; V: TRBV7-2; J: TRBJ2-5; size: .; CDR3: CASSSGVGEGETQYF; DNA: TGTGCCAGCAGCTCAGGGGTAGGGGAGGGAGAGACCCAGTACTTC
D: TRBD1; V: TRBV5-4; J: TRBJ2-5; size: .; CDR3: CASSSGTGDETQYF; DNA: TGTGCCAGCAGCTCCGGGACAGGGGATGAGACCCAGTACTTC
D: TRBD1; V: TRBV27; J: TRBJ2-1; size: .; CDR3: CASSPGDRGNNEQFF; DNA: TGTGCCAGCAGCCCCGGGGACAGGGGAAACAATGAGCAGTTCTTC
D: .; V: TRBV6-6; J: TRBJ1-5; size: .; CDR3: CASSPKSGSYSNQPQHF; DNA: TGTGCCAGCAGTCCAAAGTCCGGGTCCTATAGCAATCAGCCCCAGCATTTT
D: .; V: TRBV19; J: TRBJ1-1; size: .; CDR3: CASRLGGNTEAFF; DNA: TGTGCCAGTAGGCTTGGAGGGAACACTGAAGCTTTCTTT
D: TRBD2; V: TRBV27; J: TRBJ2-5; size: .; CDR3: CASSELAKETQYF; DNA: TGTGCCAGCAGTGAACTAGCGAAGGAGACCCAGTACTTC
D: .; V: TRBV6-5; J: TRBJ1-1; size: .; CDR3: CASSSGQHRSEAFF; DNA: TGTGCCAGCAGTTCCGGACAGCATCGGTCTGAAGCTTTCTTT
D: TRBD2; V: TRBV7-2; J: TRBJ2-3; size: .; CDR3: CASSALAGGDTDTQYF; DNA: TGTGCCAGCAGCGCGCTAGCGGGGGGGGACACAGATACGCAGTATTTT
D: .; V: TRBV2; J: TRBJ1-2; size: .; CDR3: CASKLQAGGDGYTF; DNA: TGTGCCAGCAAACTACAGGCGGGGGGTGATGGCTACACCTTC
D: TRBD2; V: TRBV7-9; J: TRBJ2-5; size: .; CDR3: CASSEVIAGGLKETQYF; DNA: TGTGCCAGCAGCGAAGTTATAGCGGGGGGGCTGAAAGAGACCCAGTACTTC
D: .; V: TRBV6-5; J: TRBJ1-3; size: .; CDR3: CASSPEGGGNTIYF; DNA: TGTGCCAGCAGTCCAGAGGGAGGTGGAAACACCATATATTTT